Sequencing of this T cell receptor (beta chain) was carried out in a study of T-cell reconstitution after alpha-beta-depleted transplantation in children. Study-level results: Newly made T cells mostly supplied T-cell counts and diversity one year after transplant. By about two months after transplant, alpha-beta T cells reportedly arose from several hundred graft clones that had expanded. Surviving recipient T cells and intrathymic progenitors accounted for some patients' high TCRbeta diversity at day 60.

V lost 8 bases and J lost 2, with 9 bases in between. Germline lookup yields CDR1 MDHEN and CDR2 SYDVKM. The CDR3 length is 12 residues. A library of TCRbeta sequences, prepared with unique molecular identifiers, was generated. Each CDR3 protein gets one entry after TCRdb re-called the PCR reads with MiXCR. This sample has hundreds of thousands of distinct CDR3 sequences, with 15% to 20% found just once. Turning to this clonotype: As yet, its antigen is unknown.

The chain is built from TRBV28 and TRBJ1-2, with D possibly being TRBD1 (5 bases). This receptor was identified in a male patient younger than 18 who had a stem cell transplant for acute lymphoblastic leukemia, so the T cells may come from the graft donor. The sample in question was PBMCs, mostly from graft donor cells, obtained 360 days after TCRalphabeta/CD19-depleted stem cell transplant. CDR3 region: CASSDTNYGYTF. The CDR3 DNA sequence: TGTGCCAGCTCGGACACCAACTATGGCTACACCTTC.